Listed below are T cell receptor beta chains from one sample, sequenced in a study of T-cell reconstitution after alpha-beta-depleted transplantation in children. Via MiXCR, TCRdb re-called the PCR reads, giving one row per CDR3 protein. The repertoire consists of about 310,000 distinct CDR3 sequences, with roughly 21% occurring once and the leading ten covering roughly 9.8%. Sample: PBMCs, mostly from graft donor cells, taken 180 days after TCRalphabeta/CD19-depleted stem cell transplant. The receptors stem from a male patient younger than 18 who had a stem cell transplant for acute lymphoblastic leukemia, so the T cells may come from the graft donor. Both conserved end residues are part of each CDR3. A D gene is named only where the DNA matches it firmly.

17	TRBJ2-1	TRBD1	TRBV9	CASSVHIDRASYNEQFF
15	TRBJ2-7	TRBD1	TRBV5-1	CASSPTPDRVYEQYF
15	TRBJ2-3	TRBD1	TRBV6-1	CASSERVGGADTQYF
15	TRBJ2-7	TRBD1	TRBV5-1	CASSVGDSIAREQYF
14	TRBJ2-2	-	TRBV20-1	CSASDPVGTGELFF
18	TRBJ2-4	-	TRBV18	CASSLQTGGLTGSNIQYF
14	TRBJ2-7	-	TRBV5-1	CASSRDGPSYEQYF
15	TRBJ2-1	-	TRBV4-1	CASSYHQDSYNEQFF
15	TRBJ2-7	-	TRBV7-9	CASSLSDYLSYEQYF
15	TRBJ2-1	-	TRBV4-1	CASSQHGLKTNEQFF
17	TRBJ2-1	TRBD1	TRBV29-1	CSAPRDRVQGQFNEQFF
21	TRBJ2-7	TRBD2	TRBV29-1	CSVGGSGSGRFGRYSLYEQYF
13	TRBJ2-4	-	TRBV2	CASRGLAKNIQYF
17	TRBJ2-6	TRBD1	TRBV20-1	CSAKPRTGNSGANVLTF
18	TRBJ2-5	TRBD1	TRBV5-5	CASSFHPRWDSLQETQYF
16	TRBJ1-3	-	TRBV7-9	CASRSERRVSGNTIYF
16	TRBJ2-1	TRBD2	TRBV14	CASSQYAGGAEDEQFF
17	TRBJ2-3	TRBD2	TRBV7-8	CASSSRLGLAGADTQYF
16	TRBJ2-7	TRBD1	TRBV28	CASTSAGTGPSYEQYF
12	TRBJ1-1	-	TRBV20-1	CSARDTGHSAFF
17	TRBJ2-1	TRBD2	TRBV6-1	CASIRLAGGHSDNEQLF
16	TRBJ1-4	TRBD1	TRBV5-1	CASSLDVQGAGEKLFF
11	TRBJ2-1	-	TRBV20-1	CSEGKENEQFF
14	TRBJ1-3	-	TRBV25-1	CASSGFYSGNTIYF
14	TRBJ2-1	-	TRBV12-3/TRBV12-4	CASSFLRSYNEQFF
16	TRBJ2-7	TRBD1	TRBV18	CASSPAEGQGYYEQYF
16	TRBJ1-4	TRBD1	TRBV18	CASSRGQGTTNEKLFF
13	TRBJ2-7	-	TRBV3-1	CASTPTGAGEQYF